This passage covers 12 T cell receptor beta chains from one sample sequenced in a study of blood T cell repertoires in COVID-19. Generated by immunoSEQ multiplex PCR, the TCRdb table keeps only in-frame clones and is missing some. The table lists about 200,000 clones, around 82% of them singletons, with 10% to 15% in the top ten. The sequencing sample was made of peripheral blood. These receptors all stem from a woman in her thirties or forties with acute or convalescent COVID-19.

The V and J genes are TRBV9 and TRBJ2-1; D might be TRBD2 (5 bases). The germline V and J ends were trimmed by 0 bases and 4 bases, with 14 bases remaining between them. This CDR3 is built from 16 residues. Germline V gene sequence: CDR1 SGDLS, CDR2 YYNGEE. CDR3 sequence reads: CASSVVASLGYNEQFF. CDR3 DNA sequence: TGTGCCAGCAGCGTAGTAGCGTCCCTTGGGTACAATGAGCAGTTCTTC.

This clone showed up just once. DNA for the CDR3: TGTGCCAGTAGTCAAGCCAGGTCCTACAATGAGCAGTTCTTC. This encodes CASSQARSYNEQFF. The chain employs TRBV19 and TRBJ2-1; no firm D call. There are 14 residues in the CDR3. The V gene's germline CDR1 is LNHDA and CDR2 SQIVND (reference sequence). Trimming stripped 5 bases from V and 1 base from J, with 9 bases between. The complete variable domain, with remaining parts taken from reference TRBV19 and TRBJ2-1, reads DGGITQSPKYLFRKEGQNVTLSCEQNLNHDAMYWYRQDPGQGLRLIYYSQIVNDFQKGDIAEGYSVSREKKESFPLTVTSAQKNPTAFYLCASSQARSYNEQFFGPGTRLTVL.

This clone was recorded once. The V and J genes are TRBV27 and TRBJ2-1; the match to TRBD2 covers 7 bases. This CDR3 comprises 13 residues. The V segment lost 5 bases and the J segment 7 bases; nucleotides outside the gene matches: 5. Germline CDR1 is MNHEY and CDR2 is SMNVEV (reference sequence). The DNA of the CDR3 is TGTGCCAGCAGTCCCGGGGGGTGGAATGAGCAGTTCTTC. Protein: CASSPGGWNEQFF.

The rearrangement joins TRBV5-1 to TRBJ2-5; D may be TRBD2 (5 bases). Germline V CDR1 and CDR2: SGHRS, YFSETQ. The CDR3 is made up of 15 amino acids. The germline V and J ends were trimmed by 3 bases and 5 bases, with 17 bases remaining between them. The DNA for the CDR3 is TGCGCCAGCAGCTGGCGGGCCGGTGGCGAGGAGACCCAGTACTTC. It yields the protein CASSWRAGGEETQYF. The full variable domain, its missing parts supplied by reference TRBV5-1 and TRBJ2-5, is KAGVTQTPRYLIKTRGQQVTLSCSPISGHRSVSWYQQTPGQGLQFLFEYFSETQRNKGNFPGRFSGRQFSNSRSEMNVSTLELGDSALYLCASSWRAGGEETQYFGPGTRLLVL.

The rearrangement joins TRBV3-1 (or the pseudogene TRBV3-2) to TRBJ2-5; 10 bases are shared with TRBD2. V shed 4 bases, J shed 5 bases, and the junction held 7 bases outside the gene matches. This CDR3 is 15 amino acids long. The germline gives CDR1 LGHDT, CDR2 YNNKEL (reference sequence). Here the CDR3 reads CASSPSSGRRETQYF. The CDR3 coding sequence is TGTGCCAGCAGCCCGTCTAGCGGGAGAAGGGAGACCCAGTACTTC.

V is TRBV11-2 and J is TRBJ1-3, with unresolved D. This CDR3 has 14 residues. Germline CDR1 SGHAT, CDR2 FQNNGV. Between the trimmed V and J ends, which lost 4 bases and 1 base, there was a span of 8 bases. The CDR3 sequence: CASSSYGSGNTIYF. Here the CDR3 DNA reads TGTGCCAGCAGCTCTTACGGGTCTGGAAACACCATATATTTT.

The chain is built from TRBV9 and TRBJ1-5; 8 nucleotides align to TRBD1. V shed 3 bases and J 2 bases; nucleotides not matched to a gene: 4. CDR3 size: 15 residues. CDR1 and CDR2 from the germline V gene are SGDLS and YYNGEE. CDR3 DNA: TGTGCCAGCAGCGCCACAGGGGGTGGCAATCAGCCCCAGCATTTT. It encodes CASSATGGGNQPQHF.

This chain joins TRBV18 and TRBJ2-7, with D perhaps TRBD1 (5 bases). Trimming cost V 6 bases and J 3 bases, with 15 bases left between them. This CDR3 is built from 14 residues. From germline, CDR1 is KGHSH and CDR2 LQKENI. CDR3 loop: CASSPPEGVYEQYF. The DNA of the CDR3 is TGTGCCAGCTCCCCCCCCGAAGGGGTCTACGAGCAGTACTTC.

This clone appeared once. CDR3 sequence reads: CASSLVLRGYQRTDTQYF. In DNA, the CDR3 is TGTGCCAGCAGCTTAGTCCTGCGCGGCTATCAACGCACAGATACGCAGTATTTT. The chain joins TRBV7-9 to TRBJ2-3; no clear D gene. Germline CDR1 SEHNR, CDR2 FQNEAQ (reference sequence). This CDR3 contains 18 residues. The ends were cut back, 1 base at V and 1 base at J, with 18 bases in the middle.

This sequence joins TRBV10-3 and TRBJ2-3, with 9 bases aligning to TRBD1. The germline CDR1 and CDR2 sequences are ENHRY and SYGVKD. J lost 3 bases, V lost 6 bases, and 10 bases had no gene match. The CDR3 extends over 16 amino acids. The CDR3 here is CAISFGQGLGTDTQYF. In nucleotides, the CDR3 is TGTGCCATCAGCTTCGGACAGGGGTTGGGTACAGATACGCAGTATTTT.

The V and J genes are TRBV2 and TRBJ1-6; 7 bases map to TRBD1. This CDR3 has 14 residues. Trimming at V came to 5 bases and at J to 11 bases, leaving 9 bases not matched to a gene. Germline lookup yields CDR1 SNHLY and CDR2 FYNNEI. The CDR3 DNA reads TGTGCCAGCAGTCATGGACAGGTTGGGGCACCCCTCCACTTT. Amino acid sequence: CASSHGQVGAPLHF.

The CDR3 protein is CASSLRTGGRIYEQYF. The CDR3 DNA is TGTGCCAGCAGCCTACGGACAGGGGGCAGAATTTACGAGCAGTACTTC. The V and J genes are TRBV13 and TRBJ2-7; 11 bases match TRBD1. V gave up 5 bases and J gave up 4 bases; unmatched junction bases: 10. This CDR3 has 16 residues. The V gene's germline CDR1 is PRHDT and CDR2 FYEKMQ (reference sequence).